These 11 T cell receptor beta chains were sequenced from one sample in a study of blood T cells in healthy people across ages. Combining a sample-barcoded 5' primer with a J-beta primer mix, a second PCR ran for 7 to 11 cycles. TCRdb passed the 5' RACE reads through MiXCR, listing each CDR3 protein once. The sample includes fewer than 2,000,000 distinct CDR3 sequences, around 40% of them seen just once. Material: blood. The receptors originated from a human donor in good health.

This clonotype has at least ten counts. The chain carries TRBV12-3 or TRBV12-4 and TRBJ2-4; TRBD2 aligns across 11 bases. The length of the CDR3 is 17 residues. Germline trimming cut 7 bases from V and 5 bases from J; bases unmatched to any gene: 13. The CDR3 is CASTLSGGAHNQNIQYF. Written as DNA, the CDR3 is TGTGCCAGCACCCTTAGCGGGGGGGCTCATAACCAAAACATTCAGTACTTC.

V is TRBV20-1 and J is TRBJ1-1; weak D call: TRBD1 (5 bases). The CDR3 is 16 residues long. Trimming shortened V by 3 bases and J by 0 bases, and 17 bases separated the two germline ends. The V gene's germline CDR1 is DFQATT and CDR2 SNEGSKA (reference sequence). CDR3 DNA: TGCAGTGCTAGTAGCGGGGCCGCAATCCTGAACACTGAAGCTTTCTTT. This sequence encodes CSASSGAAILNTEAFF.

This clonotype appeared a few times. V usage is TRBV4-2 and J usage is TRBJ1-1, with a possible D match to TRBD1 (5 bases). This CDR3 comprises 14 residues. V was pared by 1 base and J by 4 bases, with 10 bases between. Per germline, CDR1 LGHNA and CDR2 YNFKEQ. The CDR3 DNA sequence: TGTGCCAGCAGCCAAGTGGGCGGGACCACTGAAGCTTTCTTT. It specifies CASSQVGGTTEAFF.

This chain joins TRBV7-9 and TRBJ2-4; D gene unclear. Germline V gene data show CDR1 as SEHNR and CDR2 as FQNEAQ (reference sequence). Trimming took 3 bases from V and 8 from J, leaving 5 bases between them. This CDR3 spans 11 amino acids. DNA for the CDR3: TGTGCCAGCAGCTTTATGGACATTCAGTACTTC. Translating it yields CASSFMDIQYF. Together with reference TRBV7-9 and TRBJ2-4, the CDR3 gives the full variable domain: DTGVSQNPRHKITKRGQNVTFRCDPISEHNRLYWYRQTLGQGPEFLTYFQNEAQLEKSRLLSDRFSAERPKGSFSTLEIQRTEQGDSAMYLCASSFMDIQYFGAGTRLSVL.

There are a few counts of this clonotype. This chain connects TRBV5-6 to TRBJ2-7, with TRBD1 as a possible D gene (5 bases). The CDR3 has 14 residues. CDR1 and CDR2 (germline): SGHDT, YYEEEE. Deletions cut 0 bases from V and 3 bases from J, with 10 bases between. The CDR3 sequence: CASSLGQRGYEQYF. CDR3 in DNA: TGTGCCAGCAGCTTGGGACAGAGAGGCTACGAGCAGTACTTC.

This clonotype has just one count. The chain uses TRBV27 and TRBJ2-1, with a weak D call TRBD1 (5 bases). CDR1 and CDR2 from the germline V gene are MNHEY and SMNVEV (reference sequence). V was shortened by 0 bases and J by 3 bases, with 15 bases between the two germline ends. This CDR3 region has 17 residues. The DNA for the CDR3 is TGTGCCAGCAGTTTATCCGGGCTGGGGCCATACTACAATGAGCAGTTCTTC. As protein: CASSLSGLGPYYNEQFF.

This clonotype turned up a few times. The DNA for the CDR3 is TGTGCCAGCAGCTTACAGCCGGTTACCTCCTATAATTCACCCCTCCACTTT. Its translation is CASSLQPVTSYNSPLHF. The rearrangement joins TRBV7-6 to TRBJ1-6; D gene unclear. Germline V gene data show CDR1 as SGHVS and CDR2 as FNYEAQ. This CDR3 comprises 17 residues. V lost 2 bases and J lost 0, with 11 bases in between.

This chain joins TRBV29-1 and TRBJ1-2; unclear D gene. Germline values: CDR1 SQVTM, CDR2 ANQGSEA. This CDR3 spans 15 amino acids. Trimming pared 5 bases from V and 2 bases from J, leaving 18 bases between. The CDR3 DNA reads TGCAGCGTTTCAGGAGGTGGAGCACGAAACTATGGCTACACCTTC. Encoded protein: CSVSGGGARNYGYTF.

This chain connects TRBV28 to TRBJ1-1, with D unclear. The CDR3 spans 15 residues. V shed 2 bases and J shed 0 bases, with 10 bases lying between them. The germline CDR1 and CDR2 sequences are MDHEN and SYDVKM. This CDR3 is CASSLLRIMNTEAFF. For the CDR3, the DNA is TGTGCCAGCAGTTTACTTAGGATTATGAACACTGAAGCTTTCTTT.

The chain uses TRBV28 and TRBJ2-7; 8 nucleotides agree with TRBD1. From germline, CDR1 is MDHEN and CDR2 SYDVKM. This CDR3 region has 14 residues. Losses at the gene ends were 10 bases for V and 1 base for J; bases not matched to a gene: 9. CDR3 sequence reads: CATVGDRLSYEQYF. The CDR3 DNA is TGTGCCACCGTAGGGGACAGGCTATCCTACGAGCAGTACTTC.

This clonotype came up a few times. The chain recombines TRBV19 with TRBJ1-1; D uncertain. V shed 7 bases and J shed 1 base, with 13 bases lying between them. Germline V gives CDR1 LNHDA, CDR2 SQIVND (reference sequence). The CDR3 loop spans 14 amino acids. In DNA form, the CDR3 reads TGTGCCAGTACCCCCTCCGCCGGGAACACTGAAGCTTTCTTT. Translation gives CASTPSAGNTEAFF.